This TCR beta chain was sequenced in a study of CD8+ T cells in alopecia areata. Whole-study findings and limits: Any link of baseline CD8+ expansion to response, resting on one nonresponder, remains uncertain. Clonality exceeded that of normal scalp in lesional scalp, most notably in alopecia totalis/universalis. Within the top 100, expanded CD8+ clones significantly decreased with tofacitinib, as did scalp clonality.

This clone was seen more than once but under ten times. Its specificity is not known. Trimming cost V 8 bases and J 4 bases; bases outside gene matches: 10. The CDR3 runs 14 residues. Per germline, CDR1 LNHDA and CDR2 SQIVND (reference sequence). Extraction and reverse transcription of RNA yielded cDNA as the sequencing template. Produced via immunoSEQ multiplex PCR; TCRdb's table is partial and in-frame only. This sample has 200,000 to 250,000 clones, with more than 30% found just once. Treatment here: oral pan-JAK inhibitor, 5-10 mg twice daily. This sample comprised CD4+ T cells sorted from blood, obtained around week 31, from a patient treated with tofacitinib. The chain employs TRBV19 and TRBJ1-1; 7 bases fit TRBD1. This TCR was sampled from a human donor with alopecia areata. CDR3 loop: CASGIGGGRTEAFF. CDR3 DNA sequence: TGTGCCAGTGGCATCGGAGGGGGCCGCACTGAAGCTTTCTTT. The whole variable domain, filled in from reference TRBV19 and TRBJ1-1, reads DGGITQSPKYLFRKEGQNVTLSCEQNLNHDAMYWYRQDPGQGLRLIYYSQIVNDFQKGDIAEGYSVSREKKESFPLTVTSAQKNPTAFYLCASGIGGGRTEAFFGQGTRLTVV.